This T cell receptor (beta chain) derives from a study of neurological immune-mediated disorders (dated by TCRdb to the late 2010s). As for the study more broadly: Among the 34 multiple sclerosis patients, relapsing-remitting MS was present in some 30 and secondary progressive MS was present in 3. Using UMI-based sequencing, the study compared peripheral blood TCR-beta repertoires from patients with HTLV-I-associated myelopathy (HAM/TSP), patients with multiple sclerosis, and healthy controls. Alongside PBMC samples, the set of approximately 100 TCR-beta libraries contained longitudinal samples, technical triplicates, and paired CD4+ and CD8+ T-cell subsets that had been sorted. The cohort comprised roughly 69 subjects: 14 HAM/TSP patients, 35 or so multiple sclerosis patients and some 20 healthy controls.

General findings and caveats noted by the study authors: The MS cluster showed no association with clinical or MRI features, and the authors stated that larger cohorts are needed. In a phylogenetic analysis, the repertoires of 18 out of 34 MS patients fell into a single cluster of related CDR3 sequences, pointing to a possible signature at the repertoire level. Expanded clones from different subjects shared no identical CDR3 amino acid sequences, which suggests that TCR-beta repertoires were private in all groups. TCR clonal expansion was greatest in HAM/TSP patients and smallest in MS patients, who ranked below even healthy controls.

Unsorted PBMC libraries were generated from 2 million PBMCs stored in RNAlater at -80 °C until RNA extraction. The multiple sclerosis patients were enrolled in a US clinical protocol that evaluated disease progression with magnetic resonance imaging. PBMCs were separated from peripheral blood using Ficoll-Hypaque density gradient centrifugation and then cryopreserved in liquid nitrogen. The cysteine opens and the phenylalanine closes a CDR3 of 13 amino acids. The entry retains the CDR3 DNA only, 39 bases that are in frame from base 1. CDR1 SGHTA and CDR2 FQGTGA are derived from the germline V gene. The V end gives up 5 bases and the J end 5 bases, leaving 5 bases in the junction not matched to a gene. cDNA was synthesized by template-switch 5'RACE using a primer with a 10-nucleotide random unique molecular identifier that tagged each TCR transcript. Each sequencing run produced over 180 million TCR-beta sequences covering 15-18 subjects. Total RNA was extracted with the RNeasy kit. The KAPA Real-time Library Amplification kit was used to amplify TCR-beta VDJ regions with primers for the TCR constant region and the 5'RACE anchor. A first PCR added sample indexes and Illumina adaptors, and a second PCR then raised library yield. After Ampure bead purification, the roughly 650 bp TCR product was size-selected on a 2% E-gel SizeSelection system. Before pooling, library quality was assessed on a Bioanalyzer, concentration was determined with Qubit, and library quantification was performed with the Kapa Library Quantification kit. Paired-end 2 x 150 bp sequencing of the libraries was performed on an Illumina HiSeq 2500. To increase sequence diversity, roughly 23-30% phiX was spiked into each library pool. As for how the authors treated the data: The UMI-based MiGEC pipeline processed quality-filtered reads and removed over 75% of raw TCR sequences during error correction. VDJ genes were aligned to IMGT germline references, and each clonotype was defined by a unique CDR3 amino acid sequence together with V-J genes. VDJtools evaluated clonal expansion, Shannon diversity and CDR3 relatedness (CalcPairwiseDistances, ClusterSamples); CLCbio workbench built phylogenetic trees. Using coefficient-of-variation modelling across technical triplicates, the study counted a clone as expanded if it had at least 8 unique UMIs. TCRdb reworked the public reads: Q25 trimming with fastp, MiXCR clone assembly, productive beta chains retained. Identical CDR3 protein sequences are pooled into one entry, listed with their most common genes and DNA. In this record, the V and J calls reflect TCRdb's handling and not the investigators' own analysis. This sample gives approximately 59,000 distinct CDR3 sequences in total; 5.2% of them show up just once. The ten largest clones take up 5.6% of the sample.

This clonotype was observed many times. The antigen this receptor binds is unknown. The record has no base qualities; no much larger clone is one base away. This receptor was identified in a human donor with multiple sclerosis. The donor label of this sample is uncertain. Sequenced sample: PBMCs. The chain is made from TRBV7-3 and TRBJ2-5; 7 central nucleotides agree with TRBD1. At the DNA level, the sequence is TGTGCCAGCAGCAAGACAGGGCGGGAGACCCAGTACTTC. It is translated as CASSKTGRETQYF. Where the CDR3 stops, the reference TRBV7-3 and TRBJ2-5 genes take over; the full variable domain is GAGVSQTPSNKVTEKGKYVELRCDPISGHTALYWYRQSLGQGPEFLIYFQGTGAADDSGLPNDRFFAVRPEGSVSTLKIQRTERGDSAVYLCASSKTGRETQYFGPGTRLLVL.